The 8 T cell receptor beta chains below come from one sample, sequenced in a study of T cells after yellow fever vaccination. MiXCR, applied by TCRdb to the 5' RACE reads, yields one record per CDR3 protein. The table shows some 300,000 distinct CDR3 sequences, with 8% to 9.5% occurring only once. The sequenced sample was PBMCs, obtained about 49 days after the first yellow fever vaccination. The receptors originated from a man aged 18 to 35 who received the YFV17D yellow fever vaccine.

The V and J genes are TRBV27 and TRBJ2-1, with 7 positions matching TRBD1. Germline V lookup: CDR1 MNHEY, CDR2 SMNVEV (reference sequence). The CDR3 loop spans 16 amino acids. The ends lost 2 bases at V and 9 bases at J; junction bases unmatched: 13. The DNA of the CDR3 is TGTGCCAGCAGTTTAGTTCCGACAGGGAGCGGACGTGAGCAGTTCTTC. Translating gives CASSLVPTGSGREQFF.

This clonotype was seen a few times. V is TRBV9 and J is TRBJ2-7, with 7 bases that match TRBD2. There are 13 residues in the CDR3. Germline-derived CDR1 and CDR2 are SGDLS and YYNGEE. V was clipped by 2 bases and J by 7 bases; unmatched bases: 6. CDR3 nucleotide sequence: TGTGCCAGCAGCGTCCAGCGGGGAGGTGAGCAGTACTTC. This encodes CASSVQRGGEQYF.

This clonotype was observed a handful of times. The CDR3 loop reads CASSIRGGPNTDTQYF. Written as DNA, the CDR3 is TGTGCCAGCAGCATCCGCGGGGGGCCCAACACAGATACGCAGTATTTT. The genes are TRBV7-2 and TRBJ2-3, with TRBD2 matching over 8 bases. CDR1 SGHTA and CDR2 FQGNSA come from the germline V gene. V dropped 5 bases and J dropped 2; count of bases not matched to a gene: 9. The CDR3 contains 16 residues.

This clonotype was detected ten times or more. CDR3 region: CASSSQGARGTEAFF. DNA for the CDR3: TGCGCCAGCAGCTCACAGGGGGCGCGGGGTACTGAAGCTTTCTTT. The rearrangement joins TRBV5-1 to TRBJ1-1; 9 bases are a match to TRBD1. This CDR3 spans 15 amino acids. After removal of 3 bases from V and 5 bases from J, the junction contained 8 bases not matched to a gene. Germline CDR1 and CDR2: SGHRS and YFSETQ. The whole variable domain, filled in from reference TRBV5-1 and TRBJ1-1, reads KAGVTQTPRYLIKTRGQQVTLSCSPISGHRSVSWYQQTPGQGLQFLFEYFSETQRNKGNFPGRFSGRQFSNSRSEMNVSTLELGDSALYLCASSSQGARGTEAFFGQGTRLTVV.

The V and J genes are TRBV4-1 and TRBJ1-2; D gene uncertain. V gave up 2 bases and J gave up 6 bases, with 22 bases separating them. CDR3 size: 17 residues. Germline V gene data show CDR1 as MGHRA and CDR2 as YSYEKL. This CDR3 reads CASSQFGFSLDYDGYTF. The CDR3 DNA reads TGCGCCAGCAGCCAATTTGGATTTTCCCTTGATTATGATGGCTACACCTTC.

This clonotype has more than one count but fewer than ten. The chain uses TRBV6-5 and TRBJ2-1; perhaps TRBD2 as D (6 bases). Germline values: CDR1 MNHEY, CDR2 SVGAGI. This CDR3 is 16 amino acids long. Trimming took off 2 bases at V and 0 bases at J, with 11 bases between the two ends. CDR3 region: CASSYAAGSSYNEQFF. The DNA for the CDR3 is TGTGCCAGCAGTTACGCGGCGGGAAGCTCCTACAATGAGCAGTTCTTC.

The sample holds a few counts of this clonotype. J is TRBJ1-2 and V is TRBV10-3, with D maybe TRBD1 (6 bases). Trimming cost V 4 bases and J 8 bases, with 23 bases left between them. Germline loops: CDR1 ENHRY, CDR2 SYGVKD. The CDR3 runs to 16 residues. CDR3 nucleotides: TGTGCCATCAGTGGGACGAAGGGGGACCCTGTGGAGGGCTACACCTTC. Translation: CAISGTKGDPVEGYTF.

The chain carries TRBV20-1 and TRBJ2-3; 7 bases match TRBD1. Germline lookup yields CDR1 DFQATT and CDR2 SNEGSKA (reference sequence). V was pared by 6 bases and J by 2 bases, with 11 bases of the junction left unmatched. The CDR3 is made up of 15 amino acids. CDR3 loop: CSATPDRTFTDTQYF. CDR3 bases: TGCAGTGCCACACCGGACAGGACTTTCACAGATACGCAGTATTTT.